This T cell receptor beta chain was identified in a study of Tregs in tolerant kidney transplant recipients. TCRdb keeps only in-frame clones here, not all; method: immunoSEQ multiplex PCR. The table shows 50,000 to 55,000 clones, with around 93% occurring only once. The CDR3 is 15 amino acids. Mixed chimerism was transient after nonmyeloablative marrow transplants from related graft donors. The TCR comes from a human patient who received a combined kidney and bone marrow transplant. Some T cells may be transferred from the graft donor. The specimen was CD8+ T cells from blood (PBMCs), collected 24 months after the transplant. The chain carries TRBV21-1 and TRBJ2-1; TRBD2 is taken as the D call from the table, unchecked against the DNA. TRBV21-1 counts as a pseudogene. CDR3 residues: CASSKGLERSDEQFF. CDR3 DNA: TGTGCCAGCAGCAAAGGTCTAGAACGCTCCGATGAGCAGTTCTTC.